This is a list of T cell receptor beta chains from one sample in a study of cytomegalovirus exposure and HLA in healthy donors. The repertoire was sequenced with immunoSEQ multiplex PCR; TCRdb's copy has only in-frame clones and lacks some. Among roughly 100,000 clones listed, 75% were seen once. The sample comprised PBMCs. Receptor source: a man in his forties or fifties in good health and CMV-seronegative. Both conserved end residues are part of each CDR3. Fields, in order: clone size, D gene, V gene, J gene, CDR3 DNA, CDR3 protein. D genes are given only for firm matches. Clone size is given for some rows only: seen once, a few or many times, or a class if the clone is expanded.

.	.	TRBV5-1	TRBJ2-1	TGCGCCAGCACTTATTCAGGGGCTAATTCCGACAATGAGCAGTTCTTC	CASTYSGANSDNEQFF
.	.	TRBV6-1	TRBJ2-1	TGTGCCAGCAGTGGAAACAGGGGAGGCGATGAGCAGTTCTTC	CASSGNRGGDEQFF
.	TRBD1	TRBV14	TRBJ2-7	TGTGCCAGCAGCCTGTATACCGGGACAGGGACGAGTGAGCAGTACTTC	CASSLYTGTGTSEQYF
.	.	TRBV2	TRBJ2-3	TGTGCCACTCATAGTCGCGGCACAGATACGCAGTATTTT	CATHSRGTDTQYF
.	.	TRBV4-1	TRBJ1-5	TGCGCCAGCAGCCAAGAGGGGCGGGGCCCGGGGCAGCCCCAGCATTTT	CASSQEGRGPGQPQHF
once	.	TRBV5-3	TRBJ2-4	TGTGCCAGAAGTCCTGGAGGGGGCGAGATAGCCAAAAACATTCAGTACTTC	CARSPGGGEIAKNIQYF
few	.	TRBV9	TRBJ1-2	TGTGCCAGCAGCGCCGGACGGGGGGACTATGGCTACACCTTC	CASSAGRGDYGYTF
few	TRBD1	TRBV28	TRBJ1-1	TGTGCCAGCGGGGGGGTGCCGGGACAGGGGAGGGACACTGAAGCTTTCTTT	CASGGVPGQGRDTEAFF
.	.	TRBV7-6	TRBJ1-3	TGTGCCAGCAGCCCCACAAGCTCTGGAAACACCATATATTTT	CASSPTSSGNTIYF
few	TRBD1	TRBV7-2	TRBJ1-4	TGTGCCAGCAGCGAAAACAGGGGGCATGAAAAACTGTTTTTT	CASSENRGHEKLFF
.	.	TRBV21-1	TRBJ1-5	TGTCCCAAAACAGGAAGGGGCCAGCCCCAGCATTTT	CPKTGRGQPQHF
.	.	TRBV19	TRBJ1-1	TGTGCCAGTAGTATTGAGTTTAGCATGAACACTGAAGCTTTCTTT	CASSIEFSMNTEAFF